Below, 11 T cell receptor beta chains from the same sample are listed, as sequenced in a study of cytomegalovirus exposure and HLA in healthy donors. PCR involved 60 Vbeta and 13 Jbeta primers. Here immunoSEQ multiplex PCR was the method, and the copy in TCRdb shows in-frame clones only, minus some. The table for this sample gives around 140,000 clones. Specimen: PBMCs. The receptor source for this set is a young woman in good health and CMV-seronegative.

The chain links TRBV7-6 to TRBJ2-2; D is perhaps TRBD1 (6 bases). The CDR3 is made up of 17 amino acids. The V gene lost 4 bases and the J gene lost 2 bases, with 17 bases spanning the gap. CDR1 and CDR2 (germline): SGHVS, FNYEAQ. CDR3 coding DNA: TGTGCCAGCAGCTCAGGAGCAGGGGCCTTAAACACCGGGGAGCTGTTTTTT. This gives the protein CASSSGAGALNTGELFF.

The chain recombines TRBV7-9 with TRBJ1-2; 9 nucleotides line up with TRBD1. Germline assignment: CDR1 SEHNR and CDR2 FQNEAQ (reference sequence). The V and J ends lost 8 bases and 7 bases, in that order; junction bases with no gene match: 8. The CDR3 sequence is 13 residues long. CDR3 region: CASGWDRDSGYTF. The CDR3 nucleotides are TGTGCCAGCGGTTGGGACAGGGATTCTGGCTACACCTTC.

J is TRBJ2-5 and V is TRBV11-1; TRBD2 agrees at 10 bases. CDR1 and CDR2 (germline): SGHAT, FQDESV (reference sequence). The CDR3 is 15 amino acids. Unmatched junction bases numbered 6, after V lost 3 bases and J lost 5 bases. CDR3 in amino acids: CASSFFLAGEETQYF. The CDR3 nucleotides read TGTGCCAGCAGCTTTTTTCTAGCGGGAGAGGAGACCCAGTACTTC.

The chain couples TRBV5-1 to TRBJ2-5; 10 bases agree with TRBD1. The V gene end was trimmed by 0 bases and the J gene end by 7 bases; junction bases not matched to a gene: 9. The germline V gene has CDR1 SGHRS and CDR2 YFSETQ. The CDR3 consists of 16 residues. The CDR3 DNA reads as TGCGCCAGCAGCTTGGGCGGACAGGGGGTAGAAGGGACCCAGTACTTC. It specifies CASSLGGQGVEGTQYF.

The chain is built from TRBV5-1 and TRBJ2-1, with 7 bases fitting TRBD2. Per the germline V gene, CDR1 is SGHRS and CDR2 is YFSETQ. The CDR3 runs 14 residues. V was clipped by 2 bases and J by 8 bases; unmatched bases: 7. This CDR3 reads CASSLRGRDYEQFF. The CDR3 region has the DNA TGCGCCAGCAGCTTACGCGGGAGAGACTATGAGCAGTTCTTC.

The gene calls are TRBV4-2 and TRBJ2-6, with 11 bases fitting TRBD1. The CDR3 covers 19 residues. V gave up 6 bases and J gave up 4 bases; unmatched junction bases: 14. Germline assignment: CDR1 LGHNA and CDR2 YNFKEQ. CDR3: CASSPLGGQGASGANVLTF. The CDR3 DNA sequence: TGTGCCAGCAGTCCCCTGGGAGGACAGGGGGCCTCAGGGGCCAACGTCCTGACTTTC.

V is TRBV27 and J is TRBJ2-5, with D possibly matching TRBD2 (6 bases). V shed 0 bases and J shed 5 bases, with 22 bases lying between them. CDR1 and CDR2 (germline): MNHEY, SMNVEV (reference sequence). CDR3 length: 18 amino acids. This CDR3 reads CASSLSSRGTPLGETQYF. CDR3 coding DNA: TGTGCCAGCAGTTTATCGAGTCGCGGGACGCCTCTAGGGGAGACCCAGTACTTC.

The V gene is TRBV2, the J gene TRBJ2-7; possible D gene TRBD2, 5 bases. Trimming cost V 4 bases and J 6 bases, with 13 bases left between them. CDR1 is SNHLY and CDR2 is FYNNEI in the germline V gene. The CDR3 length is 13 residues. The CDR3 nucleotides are TGTGCCAGCAGTGGGCCGGGAAAGGGCGAGCAGTACGTC. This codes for CASSGPGKGEQYV.

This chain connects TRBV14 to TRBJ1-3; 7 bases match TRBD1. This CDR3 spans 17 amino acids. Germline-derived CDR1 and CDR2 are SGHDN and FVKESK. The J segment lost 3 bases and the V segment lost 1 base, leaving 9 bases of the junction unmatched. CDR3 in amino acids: CASSQGRRGHFGNTIYF. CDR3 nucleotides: TGTGCCAGCAGCCAAGGACGGAGGGGGCATTTTGGAAACACCATATATTTT.

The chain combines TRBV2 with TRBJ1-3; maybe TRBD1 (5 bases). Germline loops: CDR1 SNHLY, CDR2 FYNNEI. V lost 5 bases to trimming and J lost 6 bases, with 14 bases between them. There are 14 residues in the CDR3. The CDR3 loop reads CASSRSGVENTIYF. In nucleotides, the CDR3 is TGTGCCAGCAGTAGGTCGGGGGTTGAAAACACCATATATTTT.

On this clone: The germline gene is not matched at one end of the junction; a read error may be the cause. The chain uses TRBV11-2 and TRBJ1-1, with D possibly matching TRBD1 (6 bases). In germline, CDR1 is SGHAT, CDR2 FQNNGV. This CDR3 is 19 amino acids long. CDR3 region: CASSFTAPQGRLTNAEAFF. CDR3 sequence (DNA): TGTGCCAGCAGCTTCACGGCCCCACAGGGCCGTCTGACGAACGCTGAAGCTTTCTTT.